This TCR beta chain was captured in a study of cytomegalovirus exposure and HLA in healthy donors. Turning to this clone: Antigen specificity is unknown.

Notes on the study in general: Several of the most significant clusters were apparently associated with common viral pathogens in a later analysis. Most of the TCR beta V segments (in an earlier analysis) were productive either about 87% or about 30% of the time. TCR beta V- and J-gene trimming, according to a later analysis, was linked to a missense DCLRE1C variant.

Trimming took 5 bases from V and 3 from J, leaving 19 bases between them. Germline lookup yields CDR1 SGHAT and CDR2 FQNNGV. The CDR3 totals 16 residues. The PCR ran on 60 Vbeta and 13 Jbeta primers. The repertoire was sequenced with immunoSEQ multiplex PCR; TCRdb's copy has only in-frame clones and lacks some. Seen here are approximately 150,000 clones, 80% observed once, and the top ten hold approximately 6.7%. Material for sequencing was PBMCs. This receptor was identified in a man younger than 45 in good health and CMV-seropositive. The chain uses TRBV11-2 and TRBJ1-2; possible D gene TRBD1, 6 bases. This CDR3 reads CASSPRDTQADYGYTF. Here the CDR3 DNA reads TGTGCCAGCAGCCCCCGGGACACCCAGGCCGACTATGGCTACACCTTC.